These 30 T cell receptor beta chains share one sample of origin, sequenced in a study of blood T cell repertoires in COVID-19. The assay was immunoSEQ multiplex PCR, and TCRdb's table has in-frame clones only and misses some. The sample comprises approximately 160,000 clones, roughly 83% of which are singletons, and roughly a tenth rests with the top ten. Sequenced: peripheral blood. Source of these receptors: an elderly woman with active or convalescent COVID-19.

The chain carries TRBV9 and TRBJ2-2, with D perhaps matching TRBD1 (5 bases). Germline-derived CDR1 and CDR2 are SGDLS and YYNGEE. V lost 4 bases and J 4 bases, leaving 11 bases between the germline ends. CDR3 length: 14 amino acids. The CDR3 is CASSPQGITGELFF. In DNA, the CDR3 is TGTGCCAGCAGCCCCCAGGGAATCACCGGGGAGCTGTTTTTT.

This chain joins TRBV19 and TRBJ1-4; D gene uncertain. Trimming took off 1 base at V and 6 bases at J, with 12 bases between the two ends. The length of the CDR3 is 15 residues. Germline lookup yields CDR1 LNHDA and CDR2 SQIVND (reference sequence). CDR3 sequence reads: CASSIGISVYEKLFF. The CDR3 DNA sequence: TGTGCCAGTAGTATAGGTATCTCCGTTTATGAAAAACTGTTTTTT.

This clone appeared a few times. V usage is TRBV30 and J usage is TRBJ1-2; D is uncertain. The CDR3 runs 13 residues. The V and J ends lost 4 bases and 3 bases respectively, with 12 bases between them. Looked up from germline, CDR1 is GTSNPN and CDR2 is SVGIG (reference sequence). This CDR3 reads CAWTPGGYYGYTF. The CDR3 DNA is TGTGCCTGGACTCCGGGAGGGTACTATGGCTACACCTTC.

This chain joins TRBV9 and TRBJ2-2, with D perhaps TRBD2 (5 bases). CDR1 and CDR2 (germline): SGDLS, YYNGEE. Trimming pared 3 bases from V and 7 bases from J, leaving 16 bases between. CDR3 length: 15 amino acids. DNA for the CDR3: TGTGCCAGCAGCGCGGCCGGGCCGGAGGTCGGGGAGCTGTTTTTT. Translated, it gives CASSAAGPEVGELFF.

In this sample, this clone turned up a few times. The chain carries TRBV7-9 and TRBJ1-6; 8 nucleotides agree with TRBD1. CDR3 size: 14 residues. Germline V CDR1 and CDR2: SEHNR, FQNEAQ (reference sequence). The trim removed 5 bases at V and 8 bases at J, leaving 5 bases unmatched. CDR3 bases: TGTGCCAGCAGCCTGGGACAGGCCGATTCACCCCTCCACTTT. Residues: CASSLGQADSPLHF.

This sequence joins TRBV19 and TRBJ2-1; tentative D call: TRBD1 (6 bases). There are 17 residues in the CDR3. V shed 5 bases and J shed 6 bases, with 23 bases lying between them. CDR1 LNHDA and CDR2 SQIVND come from the germline V gene (reference sequence). The CDR3 DNA sequence: TGTGCCAGTAGTCTCCGCCGGGACACCCTCACGGGCAATGAGCAGTTCTTC. It codes for CASSLRRDTLTGNEQFF.

The chain employs TRBV18 and TRBJ2-3; D might be TRBD1 (5 bases). There are 15 residues in the CDR3. Germline V gene sequence: CDR1 KGHSH, CDR2 LQKENI. The V gene lost 4 bases and the J gene lost 1 base, with 12 bases spanning the gap. The CDR3 DNA reads TGTGCCAGCTCACGAGACAGAACTGGCACAGATACGCAGTATTTT. As protein: CASSRDRTGTDTQYF.

V gene TRBV2 combines with J gene TRBJ1-5, with a possible D match to TRBD1 (6 bases). In germline, CDR1 is SNHLY, CDR2 FYNNEI. This CDR3 spans 14 amino acids. The V end lost 2 bases, the J end lost 5 bases, and 10 bases lay between the germline ends. CDR3 sequence reads: CASSENTGHQPQHF. The CDR3 DNA reads as TGTGCCAGCAGTGAAAATACAGGGCATCAGCCCCAGCATTTT. Full variable domain (rest looked up from reference TRBV2 and TRBJ1-5): EPEVTQTPSHQVTQMGQEVILRCVPISNHLYFYWYRQILGQKVEFLVSFYNNEISEKSEIFDDQFSVERPDGSNFTLKIRSTKLEDSAMYFCASSENTGHQPQHFGDGTRLSIL.

The J gene is TRBJ1-2, the V gene TRBV10-3; 8 bases map to TRBD1. Trimming cost V 10 bases and J 4 bases; bases outside gene matches: 8. The CDR3 loop spans 13 amino acids. CDR1 and CDR2 from the germline V gene are ENHRY and SYGVKD. The CDR3 region has the DNA TGTGCCACCACCACGGACAGGGCCTATGGCTACACCTTC. Its translation: CATTTDRAYGYTF.

The chain employs TRBV7-2 and TRBJ1-6; no firm D call. Germline V gene sequence: CDR1 SGHTA, CDR2 FQGNSA. Trimming took off 3 bases at V and 11 bases at J, with 11 bases between the two ends. The CDR3 spans 13 residues. The chain's CDR3 is CASSLAPGTPLHF. In nucleotides, the CDR3 is TGTGCCAGCAGCTTGGCCCCCGGGACACCCCTCCACTTT.

CDR3 region: CASSVLSGVSYEQYF. The CDR3 DNA reads as TGTGCCAGCAGTGTACTTAGCGGGGTCTCCTACGAGCAGTACTTC. This sequence joins TRBV25-1 and TRBJ2-7, with 8 bases lining up with TRBD2. V dropped 4 bases and J dropped 0; count of bases not matched to a gene: 5. Germline CDR1 MGHDK, CDR2 SYGVNS. The CDR3 contains 15 residues.

The rearrangement uses TRBV9 and TRBJ2-5; 11 bases are shared with TRBD2. This CDR3 has 15 residues. Germline CDR1 reads SGDLS; CDR2 reads YYNGEE. The V gene end was trimmed by 3 bases and the J gene end by 0 bases; junction bases not matched to a gene: 1. CDR3 nucleotide sequence: TGTGCCAGCAGCGGGACTAGCGGGTACCAAGAGACCCAGTACTTC. This translates into CASSGTSGYQETQYF. Full variable domain (missing parts from reference TRBV9 and TRBJ2-5): DSGVTQTPKHLITATGQRVTLRCSPRSGDLSVYWYQQSLDQGLQFLIQYYNGEERAKGNILERFSAQQFPDLHSELNLSSLELGDSALYFCASSGTSGYQETQYFGPGTRLLVL.

This clone was seen more than once but under ten times. CDR3 coding DNA: TGTGCCAGCAGTTCGACAGCTAACTATGGCTACACCTTC. It is translated as CASSSTANYGYTF. The rearrangement joins TRBV12-3 or TRBV12-4 to TRBJ1-2, with TRBD1 as a possible D gene (5 bases). CDR3 length: 13 amino acids. With 4 bases removed from V and 0 bases from J, the gap between germline ends came to 6 bases.

V gene TRBV19 combines with J gene TRBJ1-5, with 9 bases aligning to TRBD1. Trimming at V came to 3 bases and at J to 8 bases, leaving 8 bases not matched to a gene. The CDR3 has 15 residues. Germline V gives CDR1 LNHDA, CDR2 SQIVND (reference sequence). The CDR3 here is CASSIDRGSMKPQHF. Here the CDR3 DNA reads TGTGCCAGTAGTATCGACAGGGGGTCGATGAAGCCCCAGCATTTT.

The rearrangement uses TRBV7-9 and TRBJ1-1, with a tentative D call TRBD1 (6 bases). V lost 1 base to trimming and J lost 10 bases, with 10 bases between them. Per the germline V gene, CDR1 is SEHNR and CDR2 is FQNEAQ (reference sequence). The CDR3 sequence is 12 residues long. CDR3 in DNA: TGTGCCAGCAGCTTAGGGGAGGGGGTAGCTTTCTTT. Its translation is CASSLGEGVAFF.

This clone was counted between two and nine times. V gene TRBV27 combines with J gene TRBJ1-5; weak D call: TRBD1 (6 bases). V lost 3 bases to trimming and J lost 3 bases, with 24 bases between them. This CDR3 has 19 residues. Germline CDR1 reads MNHEY; CDR2 reads SMNVEV (reference sequence). CDR3 in amino acids: CASSFRVKYGQGNNQPQHF. As DNA, the CDR3 is TGTGCCAGCAGTTTTCGAGTAAAGTATGGGCAGGGGAACAATCAGCCCCAGCATTTT.

The CDR3 DNA reads TGTGCCAGCAGCGTAGAGGCAGCGTTGGCTAATTCACCCCTCCACTTT. It encodes CASSVEAALANSPLHF. The chain joins TRBV9 to TRBJ1-6, with no clear D. V was clipped by 0 bases and J by 6 bases, with 13 bases between them. The CDR3 contains 16 residues. The germline V gene encodes CDR1 SGDLS and CDR2 YYNGEE. Supplemented by reference TRBV9 and TRBJ1-6, the full variable domain reads DSGVTQTPKHLITATGQRVTLRCSPRSGDLSVYWYQQSLDQGLQFLIQYYNGEERAKGNILERFSAQQFPDLHSELNLSSLELGDSALYFCASSVEAALANSPLHFGNGTRLTVT.

J is TRBJ2-7 and V is TRBV3-1 (or the pseudogene TRBV3-2); D possibly corresponds to TRBD2 (5 bases). Germline values: CDR1 LGHDT, CDR2 YNNKEL (reference sequence). The V end was cut by 1 base, the J end by 3 bases, with 16 bases between. This CDR3 spans 16 amino acids. This CDR3 reads CASSQVPGFGDYEQYF. In DNA, the CDR3 is TGTGCCAGCAGCCAAGTTCCGGGGTTTGGGGACTACGAGCAGTACTTC.

This clone appeared a single time. J is TRBJ1-5 and V is TRBV19, with D maybe TRBD1 (5 bases). V gave up 6 bases and J gave up 3 bases, with 15 bases separating them. CDR3 length equals 15 residues. CDR1 is LNHDA and CDR2 is SQIVND in the germline V gene (reference sequence). The CDR3 DNA reads TGTGCCAGTAGATGGTGGGTAGGACACAATCAGCCCCAGCATTTT. Amino acid sequence: CASRWWVGHNQPQHF.

Regarding this clone: Other DNA sequences from this sample encode an identical CDR3 as well. V usage is TRBV7-2 and J usage is TRBJ1-3, with D perhaps TRBD1 (6 bases). Per germline, CDR1 SGHTA and CDR2 FQGNSA. V was pared by 5 bases and J by 0 bases, with 14 bases between. This CDR3 region has 16 residues. The CDR3: CASSPPGGRSGNTIYF. CDR3 coding DNA: TGTGCCAGCAGCCCCCCTGGGGGCCGCTCTGGAAACACCATATATTTT.

V and J are TRBV2 and TRBJ2-5; weak D call: TRBD1 (6 bases). The ends were cut back, 5 bases at V and 2 bases at J, with 9 bases in the middle. This CDR3 contains 13 residues. Germline V CDR1 and CDR2: SNHLY, FYNNEI. CDR3 sequence reads: CASSPDSQETQYF. The CDR3 region has the DNA TGTGCCAGCAGTCCGGACAGTCAAGAGACCCAGTACTTC.

The chain combines TRBV9 with TRBJ2-5; D possibly corresponds to TRBD2 (6 bases). The CDR3 consists of 14 residues. The V and J ends lost 5 bases and 3 bases respectively, with 14 bases between them. CDR1 and CDR2 (germline): SGDLS, YYNGEE. The CDR3 here is CASRRDQTEETQYF. DNA for the CDR3: TGTGCCAGCAGGCGGGACCAGACCGAAGAGACCCAGTACTTC.

This clone occurred once. The rearrangement joins TRBV5-4 to TRBJ1-2; D remains ambiguous. This CDR3 comprises 13 residues. The germline V and J ends were trimmed by 1 base and 1 base, with 5 bases remaining between them. CDR1 is SGHNT and CDR2 is YYREEE in the germline V gene (reference sequence). The CDR3 coding sequence is TGTGCCAGCAGCTTGACAAGTAACTATGGCTACACCTTC. Translation: CASSLTSNYGYTF.

This clone has only a few counts. V gene TRBV12-3 or TRBV12-4 combines with J gene TRBJ1-5; no clear D. The CDR3 loop spans 11 amino acids. V was trimmed by 5 bases and J by 9 bases, leaving 8 bases between them. The CDR3 here is CASSATGPQHF. CDR3 bases: TGTGCCAGCAGTGCCACTGGGCCCCAGCATTTT.

The chain combines TRBV4-3 with TRBJ1-2; D not resolved. V shed 0 bases and J shed 3 bases, with 11 bases lying between them. This CDR3 has 15 amino acids. Germline loops: CDR1 LGHNA, CDR2 YSLEER. This chain's CDR3 is CASSQERAGYYGYTF. Written as DNA, the CDR3 is TGCGCCAGCAGCCAAGAGAGGGCGGGGTACTATGGCTACACCTTC.

The chain employs TRBV10-3 and TRBJ1-6; D remains ambiguous. Deletions cut 6 bases from V and 0 bases from J, with 9 bases between. Germline V CDR1 and CDR2: ENHRY, SYGVKD. This CDR3 contains 15 residues. The DNA of the CDR3 is TGTGCCATCAGGGACTTGGGCTCCTATAATTCACCCCTCCACTTT. Its protein product is CAIRDLGSYNSPLHF.

The V call is TRBV15, the J call TRBJ1-5; TRBD1 aligns across 8 bases. The CDR3 length is 15 residues. Trimming removed 3 bases from V and 6 bases from J; junction bases left unmatched: 7. Germline V lookup: CDR1 LNHNV, CDR2 YYDKDF (reference sequence). The CDR3 nucleotides read TGTGCCACCAGCAGGGGCAGGGGGCAAGGTCAGCCCCAGCATTTT. It is translated as CATSRGRGQGQPQHF. Complete variable domain (other parts from reference TRBV15 and TRBJ1-5): DAMVIQNPRYQVTQFGKPVTLSCSQTLNHNVMYWYQQKSSQAPKLLFHYYDKDFNNEADTPDNFQSRRPNTSFCFLDIRSPGLGDTAMYLCATSRGRGQGQPQHFGDGTRLSIL.

This chain joins TRBV5-4 and TRBJ1-2, with a possible D match to TRBD1 (6 bases). CDR3 length: 14 amino acids. Germline V gene sequence: CDR1 SGHNT, CDR2 YYREEE (reference sequence). V lost 2 bases to trimming and J lost 3 bases, with 11 bases between them. CDR3 residues: CASSFGGQYYGYTF. Here the CDR3 DNA reads TGTGCCAGCAGCTTTGGTGGACAGTACTATGGCTACACCTTC.

The chain joins TRBV19 to TRBJ1-1, with a tentative D call TRBD1 (5 bases). The ends were cut back, 6 bases at V and 5 bases at J, with 16 bases in the middle. Germline loops: CDR1 LNHDA, CDR2 SQIVND (reference sequence). The length of the CDR3 is 14 residues. This CDR3 reads CASSRGTYTTEAFF. Written as DNA, the CDR3 is TGTGCCAGTAGCCGGGGGACGTACACGACTGAAGCTTTCTTT.

This clone was observed a few times. CDR3 DNA sequence: TGTGCCAGCAGCCAAGACAGGGTGGCTGGGGCCAACGTCCTGACTTTC. This codes for CASSQDRVAGANVLTF. The rearrangement joins TRBV14 to TRBJ2-6; a possible D gene is TRBD1 (5 bases). In germline, CDR1 is SGHDN, CDR2 FVKESK. The V and J ends lost 0 bases and 2 bases respectively, with 8 bases between them. The CDR3 sequence is 16 residues long.